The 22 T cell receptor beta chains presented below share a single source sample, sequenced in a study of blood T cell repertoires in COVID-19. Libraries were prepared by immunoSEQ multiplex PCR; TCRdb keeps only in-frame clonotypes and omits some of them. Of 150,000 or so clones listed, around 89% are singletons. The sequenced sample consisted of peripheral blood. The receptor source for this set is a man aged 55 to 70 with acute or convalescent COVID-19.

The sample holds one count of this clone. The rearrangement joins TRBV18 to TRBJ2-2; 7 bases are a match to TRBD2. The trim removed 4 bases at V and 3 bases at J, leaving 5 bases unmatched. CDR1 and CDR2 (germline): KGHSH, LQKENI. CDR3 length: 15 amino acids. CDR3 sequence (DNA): TGTGCCAGCTCACGGGGGGGAAGGGACACCGGGGAGCTGTTTTTT. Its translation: CASSRGGRDTGELFF.

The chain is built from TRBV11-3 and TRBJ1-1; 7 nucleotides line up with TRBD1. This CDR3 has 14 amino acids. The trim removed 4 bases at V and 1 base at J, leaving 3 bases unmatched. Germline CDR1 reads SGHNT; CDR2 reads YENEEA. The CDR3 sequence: CASSSGTANTEAFF. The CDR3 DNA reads TGTGCCAGCAGCTCCGGGACAGCGAACACTGAAGCTTTCTTT.

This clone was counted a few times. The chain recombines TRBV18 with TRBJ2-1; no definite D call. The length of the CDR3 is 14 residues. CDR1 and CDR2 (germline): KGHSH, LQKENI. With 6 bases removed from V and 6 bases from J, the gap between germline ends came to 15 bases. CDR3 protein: CASSPARSGNEQFF. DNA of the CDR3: TGTGCCAGCTCCCCCGCACGGTCGGGCAATGAGCAGTTCTTC.

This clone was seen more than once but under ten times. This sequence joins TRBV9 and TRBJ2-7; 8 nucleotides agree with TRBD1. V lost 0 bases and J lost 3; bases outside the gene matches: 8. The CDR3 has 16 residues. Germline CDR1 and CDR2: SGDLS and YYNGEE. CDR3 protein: CASSVGGAGGIYEQYF. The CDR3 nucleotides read TGTGCCAGCAGCGTAGGAGGGGCAGGGGGCATCTACGAGCAGTACTTC. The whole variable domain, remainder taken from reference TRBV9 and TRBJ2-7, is DSGVTQTPKHLITATGQRVTLRCSPRSGDLSVYWYQQSLDQGLQFLIQYYNGEERAKGNILERFSAQQFPDLHSELNLSSLELGDSALYFCASSVGGAGGIYEQYFGPGTRLTVT.

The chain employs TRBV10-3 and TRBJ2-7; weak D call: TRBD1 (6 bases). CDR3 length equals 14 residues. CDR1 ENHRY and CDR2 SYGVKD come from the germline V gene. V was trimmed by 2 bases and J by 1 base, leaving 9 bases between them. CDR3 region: CAISERDRSYEQYV. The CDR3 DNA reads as TGTGCCATCAGTGAGCGCGACAGGTCCTACGAGCAGTACGTC.

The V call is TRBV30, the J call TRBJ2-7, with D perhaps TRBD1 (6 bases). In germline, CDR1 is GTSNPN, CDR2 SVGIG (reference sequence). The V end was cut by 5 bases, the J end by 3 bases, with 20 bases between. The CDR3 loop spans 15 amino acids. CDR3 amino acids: CAWGSFRGNVYEQYF. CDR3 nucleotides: TGTGCCTGGGGCTCTTTCAGGGGAAATGTCTACGAGCAGTACTTC.

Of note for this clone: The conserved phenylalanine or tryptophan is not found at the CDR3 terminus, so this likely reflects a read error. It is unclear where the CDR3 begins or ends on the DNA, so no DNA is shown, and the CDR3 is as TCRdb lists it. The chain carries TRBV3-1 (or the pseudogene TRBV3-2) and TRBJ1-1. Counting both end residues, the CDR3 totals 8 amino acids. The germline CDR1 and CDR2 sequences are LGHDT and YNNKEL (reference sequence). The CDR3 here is CASSQDSR.

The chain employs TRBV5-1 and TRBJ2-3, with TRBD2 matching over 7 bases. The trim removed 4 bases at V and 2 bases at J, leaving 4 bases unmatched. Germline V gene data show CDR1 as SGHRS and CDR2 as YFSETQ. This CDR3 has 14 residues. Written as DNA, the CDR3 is TGCGCCAGCAGCGTGGGGGGGGTCACAGATACGCAGTATTTT. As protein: CASSVGGVTDTQYF.

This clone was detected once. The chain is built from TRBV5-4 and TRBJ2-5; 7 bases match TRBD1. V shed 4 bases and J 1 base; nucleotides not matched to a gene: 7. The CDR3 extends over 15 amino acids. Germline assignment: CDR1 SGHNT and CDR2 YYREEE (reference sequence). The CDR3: CASSLGGQIQETQYF. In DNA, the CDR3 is TGTGCCAGCAGCCTAGGGGGACAGATCCAAGAGACCCAGTACTTC.

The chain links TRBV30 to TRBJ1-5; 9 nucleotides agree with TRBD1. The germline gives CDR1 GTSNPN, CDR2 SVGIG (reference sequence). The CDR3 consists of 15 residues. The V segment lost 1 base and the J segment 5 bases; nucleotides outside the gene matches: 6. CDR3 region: CAWSAGTGTHQPQHF. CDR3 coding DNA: TGTGCCTGGAGTGCCGGGACAGGGACGCATCAGCCCCAGCATTTT. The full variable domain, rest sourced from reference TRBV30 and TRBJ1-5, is SQTIHQWPATLVQPVGSPLSLECTVEGTSNPNLYWYRQAAGRGLQLLFYSVGIGQISSEVPQNLSASRPQDRQFILSSKKLLLSDSGFYLCAWSAGTGTHQPQHFGDGTRLSIL.

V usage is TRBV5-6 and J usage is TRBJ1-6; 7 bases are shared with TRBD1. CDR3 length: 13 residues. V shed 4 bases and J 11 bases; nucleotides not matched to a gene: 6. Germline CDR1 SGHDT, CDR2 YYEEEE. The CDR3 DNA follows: TGTGCCAGCAGCCTCCCGACAGGGACACCCCTCCACTTT. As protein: CASSLPTGTPLHF.

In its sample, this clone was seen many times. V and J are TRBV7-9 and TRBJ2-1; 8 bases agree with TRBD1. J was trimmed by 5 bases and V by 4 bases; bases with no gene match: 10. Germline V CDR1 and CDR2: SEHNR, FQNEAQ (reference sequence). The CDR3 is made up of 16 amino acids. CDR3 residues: CASSSMFGQGNNEQFF. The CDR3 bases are TGTGCCAGCAGCTCGATGTTTGGACAGGGCAACAATGAGCAGTTCTTC.

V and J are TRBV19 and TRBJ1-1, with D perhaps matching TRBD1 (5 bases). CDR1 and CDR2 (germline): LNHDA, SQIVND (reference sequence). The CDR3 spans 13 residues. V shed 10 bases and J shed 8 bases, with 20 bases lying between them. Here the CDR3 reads CATSPGGKAEAFF. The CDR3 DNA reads TGTGCCACTTCGCCCGGGGGGAAGGCGGAAGCTTTCTTT.

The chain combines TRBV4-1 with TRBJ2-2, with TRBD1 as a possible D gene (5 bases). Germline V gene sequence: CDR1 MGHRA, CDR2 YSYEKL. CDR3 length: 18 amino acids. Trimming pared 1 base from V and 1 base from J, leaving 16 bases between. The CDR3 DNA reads TGCGCCAGCAGCCAAGGAAAATGGGGCAGGGTGAACACCGGGGAGCTGTTTTTT. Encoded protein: CASSQGKWGRVNTGELFF.

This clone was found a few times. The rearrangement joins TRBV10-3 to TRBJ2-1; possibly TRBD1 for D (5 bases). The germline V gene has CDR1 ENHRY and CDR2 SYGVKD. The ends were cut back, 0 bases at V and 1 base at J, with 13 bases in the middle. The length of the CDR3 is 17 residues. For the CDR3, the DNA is TGTGCCATCAGTGAGTCGTCAGGGAAAGGGTCCTACAATGAGCAGTTCTTC. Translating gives CAISESSGKGSYNEQFF.

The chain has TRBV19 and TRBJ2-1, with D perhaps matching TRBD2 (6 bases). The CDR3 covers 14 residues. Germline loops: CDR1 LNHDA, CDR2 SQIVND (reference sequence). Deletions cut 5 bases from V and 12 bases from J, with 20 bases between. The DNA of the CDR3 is TGTGCCAGTAGTCACCGGGACTTACCTCTATCGCAGTTCTTC. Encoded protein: CASSHRDLPLSQFF.

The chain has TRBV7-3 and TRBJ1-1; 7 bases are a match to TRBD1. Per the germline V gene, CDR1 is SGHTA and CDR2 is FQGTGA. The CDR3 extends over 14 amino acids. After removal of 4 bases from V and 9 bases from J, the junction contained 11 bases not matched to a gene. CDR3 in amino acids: CASSSTGAPVKAFF. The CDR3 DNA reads TGTGCCAGCAGCTCAACAGGGGCCCCCGTAAAAGCTTTCTTT.

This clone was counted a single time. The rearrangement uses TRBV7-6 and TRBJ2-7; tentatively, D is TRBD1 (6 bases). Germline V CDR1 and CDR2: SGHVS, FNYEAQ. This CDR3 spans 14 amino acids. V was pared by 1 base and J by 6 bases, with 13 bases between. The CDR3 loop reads CASSLGTGSGEQYF. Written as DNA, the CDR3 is TGTGCCAGCAGCTTAGGTACAGGGTCGGGCGAGCAGTACTTC.

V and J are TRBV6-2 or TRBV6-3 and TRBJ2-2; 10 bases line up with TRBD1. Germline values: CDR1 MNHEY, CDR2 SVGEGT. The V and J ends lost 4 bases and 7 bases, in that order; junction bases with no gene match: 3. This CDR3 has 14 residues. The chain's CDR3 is CASSLTGGGGELFF. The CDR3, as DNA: TGTGCCAGCAGTTTGACAGGGGGCGGCGGGGAGCTGTTTTTT.

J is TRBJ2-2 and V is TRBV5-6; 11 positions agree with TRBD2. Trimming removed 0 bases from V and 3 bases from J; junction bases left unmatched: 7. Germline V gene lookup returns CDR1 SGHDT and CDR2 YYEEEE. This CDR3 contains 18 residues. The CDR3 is CASSLEASGRSHTGELFF. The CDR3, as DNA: TGTGCCAGCAGCTTGGAAGCTAGCGGGAGGTCCCACACCGGGGAGCTGTTTTTT.

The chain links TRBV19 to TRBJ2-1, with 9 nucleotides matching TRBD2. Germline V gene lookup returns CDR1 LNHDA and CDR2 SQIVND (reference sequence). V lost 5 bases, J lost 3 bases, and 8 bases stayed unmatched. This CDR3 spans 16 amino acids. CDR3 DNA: TGTGCCAGTAGTCCACGACATAGCGGGGGCTACAATGAGCAGTTCTTC. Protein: CASSPRHSGGYNEQFF.

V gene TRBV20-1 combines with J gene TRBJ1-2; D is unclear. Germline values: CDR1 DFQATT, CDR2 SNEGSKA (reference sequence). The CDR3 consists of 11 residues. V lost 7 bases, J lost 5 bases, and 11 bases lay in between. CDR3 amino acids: CSVYSPYGYTF. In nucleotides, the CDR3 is TGCAGTGTTTATTCCCCTTATGGCTACACCTTC.